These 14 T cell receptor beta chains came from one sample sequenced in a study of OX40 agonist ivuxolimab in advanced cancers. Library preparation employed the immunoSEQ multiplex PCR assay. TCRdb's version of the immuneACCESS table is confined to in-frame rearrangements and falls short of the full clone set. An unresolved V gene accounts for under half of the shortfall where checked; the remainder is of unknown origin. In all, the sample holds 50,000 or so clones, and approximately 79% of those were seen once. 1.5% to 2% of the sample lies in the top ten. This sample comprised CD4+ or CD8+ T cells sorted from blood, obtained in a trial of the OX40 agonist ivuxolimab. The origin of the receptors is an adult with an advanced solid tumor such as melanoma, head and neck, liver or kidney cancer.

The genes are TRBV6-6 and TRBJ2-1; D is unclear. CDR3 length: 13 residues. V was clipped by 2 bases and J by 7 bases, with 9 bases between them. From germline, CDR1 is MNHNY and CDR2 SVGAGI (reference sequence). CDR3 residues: CASSYGNPNEQFF. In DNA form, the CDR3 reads TGTGCCAGCAGTTACGGGAACCCAAATGAGCAGTTCTTC.

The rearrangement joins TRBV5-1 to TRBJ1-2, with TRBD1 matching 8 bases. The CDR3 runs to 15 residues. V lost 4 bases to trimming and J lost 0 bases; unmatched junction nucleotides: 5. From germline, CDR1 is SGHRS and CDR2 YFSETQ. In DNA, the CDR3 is TGCGCCAGCAGCCGTGACAGGGGATCTAACTATGGCTACACCTTC. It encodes CASSRDRGSNYGYTF. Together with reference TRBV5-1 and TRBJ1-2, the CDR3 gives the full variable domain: KAGVTQTPRYLIKTRGQQVTLSCSPISGHRSVSWYQQTPGQGLQFLFEYFSETQRNKGNFPGRFSGRQFSNSRSEMNVSTLELGDSALYLCASSRDRGSNYGYTFGSGTRLTVV.

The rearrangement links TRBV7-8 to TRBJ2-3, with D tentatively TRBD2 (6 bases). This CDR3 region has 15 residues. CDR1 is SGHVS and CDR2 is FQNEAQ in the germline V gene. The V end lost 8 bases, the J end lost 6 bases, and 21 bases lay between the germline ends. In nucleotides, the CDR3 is TGTGCCAGCGACTGGGCCCAGGCGGGAATGGATACGCAGTATTTT. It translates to CASDWAQAGMDTQYF. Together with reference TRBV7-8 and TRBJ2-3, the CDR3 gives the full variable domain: GAGVSQSPRYKVAKRGQDVALRCDPISGHVSLFWYQQALGQGPEFLTYFQNEAQLDKSGLPSDRFFAERPEGSVSTLKIQRTQQEDSAVYLCASDWAQAGMDTQYFGPGTRLTVL.

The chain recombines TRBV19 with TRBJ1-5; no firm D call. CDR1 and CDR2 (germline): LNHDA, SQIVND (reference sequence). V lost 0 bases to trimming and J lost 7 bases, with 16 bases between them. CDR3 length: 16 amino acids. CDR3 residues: CASSIDQEGFEQPQHF. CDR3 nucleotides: TGTGCCAGTAGTATAGATCAAGAAGGGTTTGAGCAGCCCCAGCATTTT. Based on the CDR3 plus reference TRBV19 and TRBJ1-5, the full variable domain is DGGITQSPKYLFRKEGQNVTLSCEQNLNHDAMYWYRQDPGQGLRLIYYSQIVNDFQKGDIAEGYSVSREKKESFPLTVTSAQKNPTAFYLCASSIDQEGFEQPQHFGDGTRLSIL.

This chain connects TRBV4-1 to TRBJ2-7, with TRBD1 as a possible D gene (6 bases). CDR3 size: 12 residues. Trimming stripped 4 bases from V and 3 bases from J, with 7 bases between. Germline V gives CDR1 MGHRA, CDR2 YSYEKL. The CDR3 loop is CASSLTGYEQYF. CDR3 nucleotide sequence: TGCGCCAGCAGCCTGACAGGCTACGAGCAGTACTTC.

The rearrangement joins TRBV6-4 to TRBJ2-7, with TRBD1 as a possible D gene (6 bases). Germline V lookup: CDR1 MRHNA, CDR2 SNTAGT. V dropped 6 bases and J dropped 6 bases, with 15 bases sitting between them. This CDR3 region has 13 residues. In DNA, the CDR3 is TGTGCCAGCAGCCCCAAACAGGGCACCGAGCAGTACTTC. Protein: CASSPKQGTEQYF.

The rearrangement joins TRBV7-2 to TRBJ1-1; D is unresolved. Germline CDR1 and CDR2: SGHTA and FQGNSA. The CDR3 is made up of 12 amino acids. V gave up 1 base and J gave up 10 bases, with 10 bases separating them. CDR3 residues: CASSLVVGGAFF. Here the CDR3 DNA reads TGTGCCAGCAGCTTAGTGGTAGGAGGAGCTTTCTTT.

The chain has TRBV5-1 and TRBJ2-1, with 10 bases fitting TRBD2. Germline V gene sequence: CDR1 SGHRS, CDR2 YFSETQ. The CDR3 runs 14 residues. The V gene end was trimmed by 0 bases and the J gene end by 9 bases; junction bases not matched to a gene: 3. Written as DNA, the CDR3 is TGCGCCAGCAGCTTGGCTAGCGGGAGTACTGAGCAGTTCTTC. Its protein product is CASSLASGSTEQFF.

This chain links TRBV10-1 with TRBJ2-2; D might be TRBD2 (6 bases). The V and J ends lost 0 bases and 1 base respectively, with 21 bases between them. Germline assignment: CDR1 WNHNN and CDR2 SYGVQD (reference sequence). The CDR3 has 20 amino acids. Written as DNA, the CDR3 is TGCGCCAGCAGTGAGTCGTGGACAACGTTTGGGCGGGAGAACACCGGGGAGCTGTTTTTT. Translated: CASSESWTTFGRENTGELFF.

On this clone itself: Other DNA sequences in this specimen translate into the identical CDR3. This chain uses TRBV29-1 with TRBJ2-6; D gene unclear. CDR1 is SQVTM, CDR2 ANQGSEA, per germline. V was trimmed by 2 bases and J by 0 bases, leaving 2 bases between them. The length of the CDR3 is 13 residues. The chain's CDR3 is CSVESSGANVLTF. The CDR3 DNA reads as TGCAGCGTTGAATCCTCTGGGGCCAACGTCCTGACTTTC.

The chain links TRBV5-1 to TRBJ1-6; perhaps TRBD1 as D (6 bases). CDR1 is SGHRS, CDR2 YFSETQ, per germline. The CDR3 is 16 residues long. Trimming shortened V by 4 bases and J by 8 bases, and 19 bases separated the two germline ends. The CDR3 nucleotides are TGCGCCAGCAGCACGAAGGGGGGGGCGTTGGATTCACCCCTCCACTTT. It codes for CASSTKGGALDSPLHF. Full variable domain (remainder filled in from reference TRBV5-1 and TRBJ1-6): KAGVTQTPRYLIKTRGQQVTLSCSPISGHRSVSWYQQTPGQGLQFLFEYFSETQRNKGNFPGRFSGRQFSNSRSEMNVSTLELGDSALYLCASSTKGGALDSPLHFGNGTRLTVT.

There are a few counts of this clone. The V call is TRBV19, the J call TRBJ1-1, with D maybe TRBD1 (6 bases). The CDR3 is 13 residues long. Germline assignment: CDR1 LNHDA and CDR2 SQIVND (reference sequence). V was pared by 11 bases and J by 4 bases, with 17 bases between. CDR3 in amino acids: CAGKTGRGTEAFF. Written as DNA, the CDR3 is TGTGCCGGTAAAACAGGGAGGGGCACTGAAGCTTTCTTT.

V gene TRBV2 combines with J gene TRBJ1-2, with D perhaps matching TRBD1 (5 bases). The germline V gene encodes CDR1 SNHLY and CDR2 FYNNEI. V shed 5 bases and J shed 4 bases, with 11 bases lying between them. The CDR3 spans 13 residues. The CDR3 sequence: CASSPDRVYGYTF. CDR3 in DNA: TGTGCCAGCAGTCCAGACAGAGTCTATGGCTACACCTTC.

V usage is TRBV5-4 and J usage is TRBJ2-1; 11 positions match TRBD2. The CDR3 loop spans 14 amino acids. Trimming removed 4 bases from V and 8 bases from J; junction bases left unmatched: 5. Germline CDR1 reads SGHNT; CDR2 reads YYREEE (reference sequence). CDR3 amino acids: CASSRTSGGDEQFF. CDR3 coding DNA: TGTGCCAGCAGCCGAACTAGCGGGGGCGATGAGCAGTTCTTC.